This T cell receptor beta chain was documented in a study of T cell changes during pregnancy in multiple sclerosis (dated by TCRdb to the late 2010s). Background for the entire study: In women with multiple sclerosis, the researchers looked at how the T cell repertoire shifted as pregnancy progressed.

Libraries came from the immunoSEQ multiplex PCR assay. As stored in TCRdb, this immuneACCESS dataset retains in-frame rearrangements with V and J assigned. A fraction of the clones does not appear; measured against another copy, unresolved V genes explain less than half of the discrepancy, and the remainder lacks a known reason. The sample table lists fewer than 85,000 clones, about 94% of them with a count of one. The top ten constitute roughly 2.5% of the sample. Concerning this clone: Its antigen is unknown. The input lacks base qualities; no much larger clone sits a single base away.

Germline trimming amounts to 3 bases on V and 0 bases on J, with 7 as the count of junction bases outside the gene matches. The germline V gene specifies SNHLY as CDR1 and FYNNEI as CDR2. The CDR3 has 19 amino acids, counting the end cysteine and phenylalanine. Only CDR3 DNA remains: 57 bases, in frame from the first base. Material: peripheral blood, obtained in the third trimester of pregnancy. The rearranged segments are TRBV2 and TRBJ2-4; 14 central bases correspond to TRBD2. The receptor's source is a female donor with multiple sclerosis, enrolled in a pregnancy study. The CDR3 is CASSEGRLAGGIAKNIQYF. The nucleotide sequence reads as follows: TGTGCCAGCAGTGAGGGACGACTAGCGGGGGGGATAGCCAAAAACATTCAGTACTTC.